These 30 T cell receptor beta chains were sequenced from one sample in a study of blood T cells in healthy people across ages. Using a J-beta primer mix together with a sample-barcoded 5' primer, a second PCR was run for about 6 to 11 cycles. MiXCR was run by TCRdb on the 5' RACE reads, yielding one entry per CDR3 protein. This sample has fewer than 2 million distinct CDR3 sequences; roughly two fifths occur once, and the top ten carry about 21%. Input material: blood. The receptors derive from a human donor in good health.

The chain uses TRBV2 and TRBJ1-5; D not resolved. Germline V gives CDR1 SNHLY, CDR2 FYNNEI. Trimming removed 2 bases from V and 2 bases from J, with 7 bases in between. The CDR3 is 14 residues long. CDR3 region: CASSEFGGNQPQHF. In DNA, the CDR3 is TGTGCCAGCAGTGAATTCGGCGGCAATCAGCCCCAGCATTTT. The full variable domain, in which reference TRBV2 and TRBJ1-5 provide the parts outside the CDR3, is EPEVTQTPSHQVTQMGQEVILRCVPISNHLYFYWYRQILGQKVEFLVSFYNNEISEKSEIFDDQFSVERPDGSNFTLKIRSTKLEDSAMYFCASSEFGGNQPQHFGDGTRLSIL.

The CDR3 region has the DNA TGTGCCAGCAGCCAAGAATTGAGTAGCGGGGGCGTCCGAGGGGCAGATACGCAGTATTTT. Translated, it gives CASSQELSSGGVRGADTQYF. The J gene is TRBJ2-3, the V gene TRBV4-2; 9 nucleotides match TRBD2. CDR1 and CDR2 from the germline V gene are LGHNA and YNFKEQ. This CDR3 spans 20 amino acids. J was trimmed by 4 bases and V by 0 bases; bases with no gene match: 17.

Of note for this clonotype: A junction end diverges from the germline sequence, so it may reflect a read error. The CDR3 reads CASSLGPWDEQFF. For the CDR3, the DNA is TGCGCCAGCAGTTTAGGCCCCTGGGATGAGCAGTTCTTC. The chain carries TRBV28 and TRBJ2-1; D not certain. Germline values: CDR1 MDHEN, CDR2 SYDVKM. This CDR3 is 13 amino acids long.

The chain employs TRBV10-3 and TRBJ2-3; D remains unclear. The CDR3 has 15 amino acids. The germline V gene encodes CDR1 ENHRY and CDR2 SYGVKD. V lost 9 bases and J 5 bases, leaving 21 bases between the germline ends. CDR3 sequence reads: CAISGPRVKGDTQYF. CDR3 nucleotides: TGTGCCATATCGGGCCCTAGAGTAAAGGGAGATACGCAGTATTTT.

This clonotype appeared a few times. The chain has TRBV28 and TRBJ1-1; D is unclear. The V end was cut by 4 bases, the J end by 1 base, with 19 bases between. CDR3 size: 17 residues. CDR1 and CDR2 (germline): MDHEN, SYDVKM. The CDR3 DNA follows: TGTGCCAGCAGTTCCCAAGGACCAGGAACGAAGAACACTGAAGCTTTCTTT. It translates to CASSSQGPGTKNTEAFF.

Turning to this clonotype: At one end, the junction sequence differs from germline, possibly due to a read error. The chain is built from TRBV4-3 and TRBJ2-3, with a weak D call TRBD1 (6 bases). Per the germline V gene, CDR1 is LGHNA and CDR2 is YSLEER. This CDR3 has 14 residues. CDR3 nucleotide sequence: TGCGCCAGCAGCCAGTATAAAGGGGGAGATGCGCAGTATTTT. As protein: CASSQYKGGDAQYF.

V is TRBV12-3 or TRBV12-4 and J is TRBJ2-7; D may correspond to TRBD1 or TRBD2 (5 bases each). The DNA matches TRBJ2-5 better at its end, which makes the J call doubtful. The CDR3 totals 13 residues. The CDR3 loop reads CASGLGAVGTQYF. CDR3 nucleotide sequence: TGTGCCAGCGGTCTCGGGGCGGTAGGGACCCAGTACTTC.

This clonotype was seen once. The CDR3 is CASSWDEKSTDTQYF. As DNA, the CDR3 is TGTGCCAGCAGTTGGGACGAAAAGAGCACAGATACGCAGTATTTT. This chain joins TRBV6-2 or TRBV6-3 and TRBJ2-3, with D tentatively TRBD1 or TRBD2 (5 bases each). Germline CDR1 reads MNHEY; CDR2 reads SVGEGT. Trimming cost V 4 bases and J 0 bases, with 11 bases left between them. CDR3 length: 15 residues.

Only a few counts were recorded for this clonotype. The DNA for the CDR3 is TGTGCCAGCAGCCAAGATTACGGAACTAGCGATGAGCAGTTCTTC. Translated, it gives CASSQDYGTSDEQFF. This rearrangement joins TRBV3-1 to TRBJ2-1, with 7 nucleotides matching TRBD2. This CDR3 contains 15 residues. CDR1 and CDR2 (germline): LGHDT, YNNKEL (reference sequence). The J segment lost 8 bases and the V segment lost 0 bases, leaving 7 bases of the junction unmatched.

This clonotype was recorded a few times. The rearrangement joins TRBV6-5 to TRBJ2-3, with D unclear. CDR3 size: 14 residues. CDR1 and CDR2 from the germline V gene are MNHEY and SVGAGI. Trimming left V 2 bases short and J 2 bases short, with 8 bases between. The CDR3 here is CASSYGSYTDTQYF. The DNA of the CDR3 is TGTGCCAGCAGTTACGGCAGTTACACAGATACGCAGTATTTT.

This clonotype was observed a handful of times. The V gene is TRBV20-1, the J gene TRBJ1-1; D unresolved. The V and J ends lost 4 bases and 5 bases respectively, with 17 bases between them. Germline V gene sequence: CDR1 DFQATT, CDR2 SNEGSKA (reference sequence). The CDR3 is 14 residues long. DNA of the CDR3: TGCAGTGCTACGACGGCAAGTATGGGAACTGAAGCTTTCTTT. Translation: CSATTASMGTEAFF.

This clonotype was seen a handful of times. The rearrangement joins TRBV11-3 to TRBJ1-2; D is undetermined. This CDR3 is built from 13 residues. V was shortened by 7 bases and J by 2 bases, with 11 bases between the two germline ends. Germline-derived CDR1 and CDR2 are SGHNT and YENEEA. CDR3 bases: TGTGCCAGCAACCAAAGTCGGAACTATGGCTACACCTTC. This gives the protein CASNQSRNYGYTF. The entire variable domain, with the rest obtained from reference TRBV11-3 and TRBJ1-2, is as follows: EAGVVQSPRYKIIEKKQPVAFWCNPISGHNTLYWYLQNLGQGPELLIRYENEEAVDDSQLPKDRFSAERLKGVDSTLKIQPAELGDSAVYLCASNQSRNYGYTFGSGTRLTVV.

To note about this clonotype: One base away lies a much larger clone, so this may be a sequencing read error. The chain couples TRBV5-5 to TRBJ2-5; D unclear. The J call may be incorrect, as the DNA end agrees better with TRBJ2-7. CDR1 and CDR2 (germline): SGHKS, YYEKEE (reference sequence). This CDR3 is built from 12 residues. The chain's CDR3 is CAGSFSALEQYF. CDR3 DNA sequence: TGTGCCGGCAGCTTCTCGGCTCTCGAGCAGTACTTC.

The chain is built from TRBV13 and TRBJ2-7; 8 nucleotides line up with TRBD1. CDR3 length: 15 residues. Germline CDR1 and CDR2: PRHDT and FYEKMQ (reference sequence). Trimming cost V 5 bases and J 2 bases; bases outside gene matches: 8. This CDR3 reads CASSPPGQATYEQYF. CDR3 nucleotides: TGTGCCAGCAGCCCTCCGGGACAGGCCACCTACGAGCAGTACTTC.

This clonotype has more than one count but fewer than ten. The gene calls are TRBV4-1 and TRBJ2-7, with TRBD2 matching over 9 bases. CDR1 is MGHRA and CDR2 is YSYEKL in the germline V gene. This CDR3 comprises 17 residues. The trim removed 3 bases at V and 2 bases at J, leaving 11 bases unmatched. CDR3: CASSHPDVSGSAYEQYF. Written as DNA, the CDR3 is TGCGCCAGCAGCCACCCCGACGTTAGCGGGAGCGCCTACGAGCAGTACTTC.

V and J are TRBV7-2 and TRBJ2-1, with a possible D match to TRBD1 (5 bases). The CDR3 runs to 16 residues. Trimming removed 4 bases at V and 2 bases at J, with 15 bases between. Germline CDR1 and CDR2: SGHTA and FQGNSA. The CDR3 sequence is CASSYPRVDPYNEQFF. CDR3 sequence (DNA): TGTGCCAGCAGCTACCCCAGGGTAGACCCCTACAATGAGCAGTTCTTC. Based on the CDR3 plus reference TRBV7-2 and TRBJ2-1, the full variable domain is GAGVSQSPSNKVTEKGKDVELRCDPISGHTALYWYRQSLGQGLEFLIYFQGNSAPDKSGLPSDRFSAERTGGSVSTLTIQRTQQEDSAVYLCASSYPRVDPYNEQFFGPGTRLTVL.

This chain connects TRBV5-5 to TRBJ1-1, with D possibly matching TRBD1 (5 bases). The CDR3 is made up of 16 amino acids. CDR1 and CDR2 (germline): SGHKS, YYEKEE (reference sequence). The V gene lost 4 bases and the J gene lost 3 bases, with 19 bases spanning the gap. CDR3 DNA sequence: TGTGCCAGCAGCCCAATACGGGGGAGATGGGACACTGAAGCTTTCTTT. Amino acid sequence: CASSPIRGRWDTEAFF.

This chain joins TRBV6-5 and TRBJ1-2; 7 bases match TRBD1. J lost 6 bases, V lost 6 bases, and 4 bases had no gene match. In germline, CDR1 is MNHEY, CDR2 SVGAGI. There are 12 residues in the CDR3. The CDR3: CASSGQVNGYTF. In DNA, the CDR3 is TGTGCCAGCAGCGGACAGGTCAATGGCTACACCTTC.

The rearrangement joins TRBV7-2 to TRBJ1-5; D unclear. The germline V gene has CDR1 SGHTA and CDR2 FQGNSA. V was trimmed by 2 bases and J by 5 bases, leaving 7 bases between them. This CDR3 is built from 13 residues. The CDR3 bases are TGTGCCAGCAGCTTATTCGAGGATCAGCCCCAGCATTTT. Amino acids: CASSLFEDQPQHF.

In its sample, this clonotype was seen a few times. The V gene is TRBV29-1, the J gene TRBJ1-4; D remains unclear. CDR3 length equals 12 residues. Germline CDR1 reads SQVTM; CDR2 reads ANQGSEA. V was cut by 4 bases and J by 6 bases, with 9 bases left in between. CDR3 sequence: CSVAGLDEKLFF. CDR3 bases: TGCAGCGTTGCGGGGTTGGATGAAAAACTGTTTTTT.

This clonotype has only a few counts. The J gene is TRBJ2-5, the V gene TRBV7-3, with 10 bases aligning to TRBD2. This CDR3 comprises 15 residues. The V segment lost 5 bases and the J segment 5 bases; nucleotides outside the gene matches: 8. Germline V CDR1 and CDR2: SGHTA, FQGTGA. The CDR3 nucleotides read TGTGCCAGCAGCGAAAGCGGGGGGGCCGTGGAGACCCAGTACTTC. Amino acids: CASSESGGAVETQYF.

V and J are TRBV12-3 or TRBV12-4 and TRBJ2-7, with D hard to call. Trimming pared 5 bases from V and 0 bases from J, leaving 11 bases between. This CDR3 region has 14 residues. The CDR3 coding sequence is TGTGCCAGCAGTGACGCACCTTGCTCCTACGAGCAGTACTTC. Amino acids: CASSDAPCSYEQYF.

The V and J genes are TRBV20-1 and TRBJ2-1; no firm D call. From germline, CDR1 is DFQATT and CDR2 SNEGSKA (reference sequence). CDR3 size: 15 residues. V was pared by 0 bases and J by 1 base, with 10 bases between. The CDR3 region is CSARDLLGSYNEQFF. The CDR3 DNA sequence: TGCAGTGCTAGAGATCTTCTAGGATCCTACAATGAGCAGTTCTTC.

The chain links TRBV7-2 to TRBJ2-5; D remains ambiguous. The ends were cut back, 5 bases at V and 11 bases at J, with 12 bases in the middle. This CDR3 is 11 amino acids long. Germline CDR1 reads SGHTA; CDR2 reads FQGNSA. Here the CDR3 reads CASSPNIRQYF. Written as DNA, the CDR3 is TGTGCCAGCAGCCCTAATATAAGGCAGTACTTC.

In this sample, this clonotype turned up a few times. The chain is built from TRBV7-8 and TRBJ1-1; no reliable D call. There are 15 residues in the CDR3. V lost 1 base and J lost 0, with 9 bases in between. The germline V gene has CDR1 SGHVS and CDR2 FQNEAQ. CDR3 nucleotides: TGTGCCAGCAGCTTAGGGTATCTGATGAACACTGAAGCTTTCTTT. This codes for CASSLGYLMNTEAFF.

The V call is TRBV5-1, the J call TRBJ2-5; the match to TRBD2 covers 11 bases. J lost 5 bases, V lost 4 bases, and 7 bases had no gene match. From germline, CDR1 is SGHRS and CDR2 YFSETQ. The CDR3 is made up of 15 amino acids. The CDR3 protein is CASSALGTSGETQYF. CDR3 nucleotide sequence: TGCGCCAGCAGCGCGCTAGGGACTAGCGGTGAGACCCAGTACTTC.

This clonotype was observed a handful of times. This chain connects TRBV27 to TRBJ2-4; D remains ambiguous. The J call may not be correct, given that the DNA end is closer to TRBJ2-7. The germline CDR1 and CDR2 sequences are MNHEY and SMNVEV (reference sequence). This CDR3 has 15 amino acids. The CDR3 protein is CASSSSSWAGYEQYF. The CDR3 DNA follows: TGTGCCAGCAGCTCCTCCTCCTGGGCTGGGTACGAGCAGTACTTC.

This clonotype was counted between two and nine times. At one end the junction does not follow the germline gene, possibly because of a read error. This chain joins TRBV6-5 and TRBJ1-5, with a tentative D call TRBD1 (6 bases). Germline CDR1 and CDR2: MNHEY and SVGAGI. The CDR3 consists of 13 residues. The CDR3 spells CANSYQGFEPQHF. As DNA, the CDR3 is TGTGCCAACAGTTACCAGGGGTTTGAGCCCCAGCATTTT.

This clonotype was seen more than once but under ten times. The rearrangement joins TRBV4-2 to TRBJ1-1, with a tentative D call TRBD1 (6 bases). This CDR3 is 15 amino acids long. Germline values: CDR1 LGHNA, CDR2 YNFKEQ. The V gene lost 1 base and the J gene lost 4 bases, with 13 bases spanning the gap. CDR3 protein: CASSQGRGRSTEAFF. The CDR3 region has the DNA TGTGCCAGCAGCCAAGGGCGGGGGCGGAGCACTGAAGCTTTCTTT.

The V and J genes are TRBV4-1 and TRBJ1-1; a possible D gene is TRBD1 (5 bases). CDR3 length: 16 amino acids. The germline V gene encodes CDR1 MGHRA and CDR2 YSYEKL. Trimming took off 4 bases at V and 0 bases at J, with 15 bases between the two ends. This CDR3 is CASSPVGAEVNTEAFF. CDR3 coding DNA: TGCGCCAGCAGCCCCGTCGGGGCGGAGGTGAACACTGAAGCTTTCTTT.